The rows below give T cell receptor beta chains drawn from one sample of a study of vaccination and CD4 T cells after COVID-19. These receptors lack a known antigen. In TCRdb, the PCR reads were re-called with MiXCR into one record per CDR3 protein. The sample shows some 11,000 distinct CDR3 sequences, less than 80% of them seen only once. The material sequenced was CD4+ T cells from blood, cultured in vitro. The receptors here all came from a human donor who had recovered from COVID-19. Each CDR3 is given with its conserved first and last residue. The D gene is left open where the match is weak. Size is stated for part of the rows, as once, few or many counts, or as a class when the clone is expanded.

v_call	clone_size	d_call	j_call	cdr3_aa	cdr3_nt
TRBV20-1	-	TRBD1	TRBJ1-1	CSAMDRRMNTEAFF	TGCAGTGCTATGGACAGGCGAATGAACACTGAAGCTTTCTTT
TRBV7-6	-	TRBD1	TRBJ1-1	CASSFTGGMNTEAFF	TGTGCCAGCAGCTTCACAGGGGGCATGAACACTGAAGCTTTCTTT
TRBV20-1	-	-	TRBJ2-3	CSEVGMGSHTDTQYF	TGCAGTGAGGTCGGGATGGGGTCACACACAGATACGCAGTATTTT
TRBV20-1	-	-	TRBJ2-7	CSTRTAGGEQYF	TGCAGCACCCGGACGGCGGGTGGAGAGCAGTACTTC
TRBV20-1	-	-	TRBJ1-5	CSAQVGGPGNQPQHF	TGCAGTGCTCAGGTAGGAGGCCCCGGCAATCAGCCCCAGCATTTT
TRBV20-1	-	-	TRBJ2-2	CSARGGRETGELFF	TGCAGTGCTAGAGGGGGCCGGGAAACCGGGGAGCTGTTTTTT
TRBV7-3	-	-	TRBJ1-1	CASSQGPGRGTEAFF	TGTGCCAGCAGCCAGGGGCCCGGGAGGGGAACTGAAGCTTTCTTT
TRBV7-6	-	-	TRBJ1-1	CASSLVDVREAFF	TGTGCCAGCAGCTTAGTTGATGTTAGAGAAGCTTTCTTT
TRBV20-1	-	TRBD2	TRBJ2-2	CSARGIAGGELFF	TGCAGTGCTAGAGGAATAGCGGGAGGGGAGCTGTTTTTT
TRBV5-4	-	-	TRBJ2-5	CASSRAVRETQYF	TGTGCCAGCAGTCGAGCGGTTCGCGAGACCCAGTACTTC
TRBV20-1	-	TRBD1	TRBJ1-5	CSARDPGQGNQPQHF	TGCAGTGCTAGAGATCCTGGACAGGGCAATCAGCCCCAGCATTTT
TRBV7-9	-	TRBD2	TRBJ2-1	CASSRGLAGGPLDEQFF	TGTGCCAGCAGCCGGGGACTAGCGGGAGGGCCTTTGGATGAGCAGTTCTTC
TRBV12-3/TRBV12-4	-	-	TRBJ2-5	CASSQEVRGQETQYF	TGTGCCAGCAGTCAGGAGGTGAGGGGTCAAGAGACCCAGTACTTC
TRBV20-1	few	-	TRBJ1-6	CSVRGDGSPLHF	TGCAGTGTTCGGGGGGACGGTTCACCCCTCCACTTT
TRBV18	-	-	TRBJ1-2	CASSPTGRGGYGYTF	TGTGCCAGCTCACCTACAGGTCGAGGCGGCTATGGCTACACCTTC
TRBV15	-	-	TRBJ2-1	CATGVFGVNEQFF	TGTGCCACCGGGGTTTTTGGCGTCAATGAGCAGTTCTTC
TRBV4-3	-	-	TRBJ1-2	CASSQDGQFPNYGYTF	TGCGCCAGCAGCCAAGATGGACAGTTCCCTAACTATGGCTACACCTTC
TRBV20-1	few	-	TRBJ2-3	CSAVRSTDTQYF	TGCAGTGCTGTCAGGAGCACAGATACGCAGTATTTT
TRBV7-2	-	-	TRBJ2-3	CASSLEQIGRTQYF	TGTGCCAGCAGCTTAGAACAGATTGGTCGTACGCAGTATTTT
TRBV28	-	-	TRBJ2-5	CASRGQETQYF	TGTGCCAGCAGGGGACAAGAGACCCAGTACTTC
TRBV6-2/TRBV6-3	-	-	TRBJ1-2	CASSYSIRDYYGYTF	TGTGCCAGCAGTTACTCGATACGGGATTACTATGGCTACACCTTC
TRBV27	-	-	TRBJ1-2	CASSLRGTVGYTF	TGTGCCAGCAGTTTACGTGGGACTGTTGGCTACACCTTC